The clone carrying this T cell receptor beta chain was recorded at least ten times. No antigen is known for it. This entry comes from a study of T cells in Graves' hyperthyroidism and ophthalmopathy. Study conclusions and caveats: The model identified upcoming ophthalmopathy a median approximately seven months ahead of onset.

RNA transcripts were the template for amplifying TCR beta CDR3 regions. In the first-round RT-PCR of the TCR CDR3, the HTBI primer set was used. Each CDR3 protein is one row after TCRdb ran MiXCR on the multiplex PCR reads. This sample has approximately 300,000 distinct CDR3 sequences; 15% to 20% occur once, and the top ten carry about 50%. The CDR3 is made up of 12 amino acids. Looked up from germline, CDR1 is MNHEY and CDR2 is SVGEGT. The V gene lost 8 bases and the J gene lost 4 bases, with 11 bases spanning the gap. J is TRBJ1-2 and V is TRBV6-2 or TRBV6-3; tentatively, D is TRBD1 (5 bases). The TCR was taken from an older woman with Graves' ophthalmopathy. Sample: blood. CDR3 DNA sequence: TGTGCCAGCGGCAGGGCCGTCTATGGCTACACCTTC. Protein sequence: CASGRAVYGYTF.